This TCR beta chain was found in a study of blood T cell repertoires in COVID-19 (dated by TCRdb to the early 2020s). Concerning the study at large: Collaborator samples came from the United States, Italy and Spain and covered acute and convalescent phases of COVID-19. The material from the prospective study consisted of cDNA or gDNA derived from T cells, B-cell-depleted T cells, or PBMCs. Where available, HLA class I and class II types were obtained from metadata supplied by the sample provider rather than from assay-based typing. Sample metadata almost always included a de-identified subject ID, COVID-19 status, age in years and sex. The dataset comprised deeply sampled blood TCRbeta repertoires from subjects exposed to, actively infected with, or recovered from COVID-19. The repertoires were released in a freely available public database meant as a resource for research on the immune response to SARS-CoV-2. The samples were drawn from the first 160 participants of the ongoing ImmuneRACE study and from roughly 1,300 subjects provided by 6 global collaborators.

TCRbeta CDR3 regions were amplified from genomic DNA using the immunoSEQ Assay, a bias-controlled multiplex PCR. Turning to the authors' computational methods: The number of nucleated cells in each sample was estimated by amplification of reference gene primers within the assay. To quantify the absolute abundance of each unique TCRbeta CDR3 rearrangement, sequence reads were collapsed and filtered. For each sample, productive Simpson clonality was calculated as the square root of Simpson's diversity index across productive rearrangements. This immuneACCESS table, as held by TCRdb, lists in-frame sequences with V and J called but not all clones. Of the missing ones, under half trace to an unresolved V gene in checked studies; the others have no known cause. D and trimming come from the DNA, and the V and J calls and clone size come from that table. For this sample there are approximately 210,000 clones; 86% appear just once. The ten largest clonotypes hold about 2.2% of the sample.

General study outcomes and caveats: How much clinical and demographic metadata was included differed by source and by participant, and the metadata was provided uncurated.

Another Seattle source contributed samples from volunteer blood donors who had recovered from COVID-19. Each collaborating institution followed its own protocols to collect whole blood in K2EDTA tubes. For TCRbeta analysis, collaborators shipped samples as frozen whole blood, isolated PBMCs, or DNA extracted from either of those sample types. A remark on this clone: There is no known antigen for this receptor. Nothing much larger sits one base from this clone, and base qualities are not available.

V drops 3 bases and J drops 7 bases, leaving 22 bases in between. The germline V gene encodes CDR1 WNHNN and CDR2 SYGVQD (reference sequence). Including the terminal cysteine and phenylalanine, the CDR3 comprises 16 residues. Only CDR3 DNA remains: 48 bases, in frame from the first base. This clonotype was sampled from a man aged 30-40 years who had recovered from COVID-19. The sequence is built from TRBV10-1 and TRBJ2-7; TRBD2 might be the D gene, on 7 matching bases. The sequencing input was peripheral blood. The nucleotides are TGCGCCAGCAGTGACTCCTCGACTAGCCCGGGGGCGGAGCAGTACTTC. This yields the protein CASSDSSTSPGAEQYF.